Below, 25 T cell receptor beta chains from the same sample are listed, as sequenced in a study of control samples from healthy donors and cancer patients. The assay was immunoSEQ multiplex PCR, and TCRdb's table has in-frame clones only and misses some. The table has roughly 150,000 clones, more than 85% seen once. The specimen sequenced was blood. These receptors were taken from a man over 45 in good health.

The rearrangement uses TRBV11-2 and TRBJ2-5; no definite D call. V lost 4 bases and J lost 2, with 11 bases in between. The CDR3 covers 14 residues. The germline V gene has CDR1 SGHAT and CDR2 FQNNGV. The CDR3 spells CASSSSGVQETQYF. CDR3 coding DNA: TGTGCCAGCAGCTCTTCCGGCGTTCAAGAGACCCAGTACTTC. The full variable domain, in which reference TRBV11-2 and TRBJ2-5 provide the parts outside the CDR3, is EAGVAQSPRYKIIEKRQSVAFWCNPISGHATLYWYQQILGQGPKLLIQFQNNGVVDDSQLPKDRFSAERLKGVDSTLKIQPAKLEDSAVYLCASSSSGVQETQYFGPGTRLLVL.

The chain links TRBV4-1 to TRBJ1-2; D ambiguous. Between the trimmed V and J ends, which lost 1 base and 2 bases, there was a span of 14 bases. The CDR3 runs 16 residues. Germline V gives CDR1 MGHRA, CDR2 YSYEKL. CDR3 residues: CASSQVAAFLNYGYTF. CDR3 nucleotides: TGCGCCAGCAGCCAAGTGGCAGCATTTCTCAACTATGGCTACACCTTC.

The gene calls are TRBV30 and TRBJ1-2; D perhaps matches TRBD1 (5 bases). Trimming stripped 4 bases from V and 4 bases from J, with 10 bases between. The CDR3 is 12 amino acids. Germline CDR1 is GTSNPN and CDR2 is SVGIG (reference sequence). CDR3 DNA sequence: TGTGCCTGGAAATTCACAGGCTATGGCTACACCTTC. Protein product: CAWKFTGYGYTF.

This clone was seen once. V is TRBV10-3 and J is TRBJ2-7; 7 positions match TRBD1. Germline V lookup: CDR1 ENHRY, CDR2 SYGVKD. The length of the CDR3 is 14 residues. With 10 bases clipped from V and 4 bases from J, the junction kept 13 bases outside the gene matches. The CDR3: CATYSGQGVYEQYF. The CDR3 DNA reads as TGTGCCACCTACTCTGGTCAGGGGGTATACGAGCAGTACTTC.

This chain joins TRBV19 and TRBJ1-2, with 8 positions matching TRBD1. Losses at the gene ends were 5 bases for V and 2 bases for J; bases not matched to a gene: 1. Germline assignment: CDR1 LNHDA and CDR2 SQIVND (reference sequence). There are 13 residues in the CDR3. CDR3 in amino acids: CASSRQGNYGYTF. Here the CDR3 DNA reads TGTGCCAGTAGTCGACAGGGGAACTATGGCTACACCTTC. Looking up the rest from reference TRBV19 and TRBJ1-2 gives the full variable domain: DGGITQSPKYLFRKEGQNVTLSCEQNLNHDAMYWYRQDPGQGLRLIYYSQIVNDFQKGDIAEGYSVSREKKESFPLTVTSAQKNPTAFYLCASSRQGNYGYTFGSGTRLTVV.

This sequence joins TRBV10-3 and TRBJ2-3; 10 bases line up with TRBD2. CDR3 length equals 14 residues. Germline V CDR1 and CDR2: ENHRY, SYGVKD. Trimming took 7 bases from V and 3 from J; bases not matched to a gene: 4. The CDR3 DNA sequence: TGTGCCATCAAGAAGCGGGAGGGGACAGATACGCAGTATTTT. Protein: CAIKKREGTDTQYF.

This chain joins TRBV28 and TRBJ1-6; D gene ambiguous. The CDR3 totals 13 residues. CDR1 MDHEN and CDR2 SYDVKM come from the germline V gene. V was clipped by 8 bases and J by 10 bases, with 15 bases between them. The CDR3 DNA follows: TGTGCCAGCTCGCGGGCCGAGGGCTCACCCCTCCACTTT. As protein: CASSRAEGSPLHF.

The chain is built from TRBV10-3 and TRBJ2-3; TRBD1 or TRBD2 may be the D gene (5 bases each). Germline loops: CDR1 ENHRY, CDR2 SYGVKD. The CDR3 is 15 amino acids. V was pared by 4 bases and J by 2 bases, with 13 bases between. Written as DNA, the CDR3 is TGTGCCATCAGTGCTGGGACCGCGAACACAGATACGCAGTATTTT. Translation gives CAISAGTANTDTQYF.

The CDR3 here is CAWSLGLAINEQFF. The CDR3, as DNA: TGTGCCTGGAGTCTGGGACTAGCGATTAATGAGCAGTTCTTC. The chain recombines TRBV30 with TRBJ2-1; 10 nucleotides line up with TRBD2. Germline CDR1 reads GTSNPN; CDR2 reads SVGIG (reference sequence). There are 14 residues in the CDR3. V lost 2 bases to trimming and J lost 7 bases; unmatched junction nucleotides: 5.

J is TRBJ1-1 and V is TRBV18; D might be TRBD1 (5 bases). Germline values: CDR1 KGHSH, CDR2 LQKENI. Trimming cost V 5 bases and J 8 bases, with 12 bases left between them. The CDR3 has 12 residues. CDR3 protein: CASSGGTGEAFF. The CDR3, as DNA: TGTGCCAGCTCAGGAGGTACAGGAGAAGCTTTCTTT.

This chain uses TRBV5-1 with TRBJ1-5; D gene unclear. CDR1 SGHRS and CDR2 YFSETQ come from the germline V gene. The CDR3 is 13 amino acids. With 1 base removed from V and 5 bases from J, the gap between germline ends came to 7 bases. The CDR3 region is CASSLYPDQPQHF. The CDR3 coding sequence is TGCGCCAGCAGCTTGTATCCCGATCAGCCCCAGCATTTT.

This clone has a single count. This chain joins TRBV18 and TRBJ2-7, with 8 nucleotides matching TRBD2. Trimming cost V 3 bases and J 5 bases; bases outside gene matches: 6. The germline V gene has CDR1 KGHSH and CDR2 LQKENI. The CDR3 covers 14 residues. CDR3 bases: TGTGCCAGCTCACCCCTGGCGGGAGGCCACGAGCAGTACTTC. It specifies CASSPLAGGHEQYF.

This clone was detected ten times or more. CDR3 region: CASSFDGSSYNSPLHF. The CDR3 DNA follows: TGTGCCAGCAGCTTCGACGGGAGCTCCTATAATTCACCCCTCCACTTT. The V and J genes are TRBV5-4 and TRBJ1-6; D is ambiguous. CDR1 is SGHNT, CDR2 YYREEE, per germline (reference sequence). The CDR3 consists of 16 residues. The V and J ends lost 2 bases and 0 bases respectively, with 9 bases between them.

Concerning this clone itself: The sample contains more than one DNA sequence encoding this CDR3. V is TRBV9 and J is TRBJ1-4; 8 positions agree with TRBD1. The germline CDR1 and CDR2 sequences are SGDLS and YYNGEE. The CDR3 spans 14 residues. Losses at the gene ends were 2 bases for V and 5 bases for J; bases not matched to a gene: 2. The CDR3 DNA follows: TGTGCCAGCAGCGTGGGGACAGGAAATGAAAAACTGTTTTTT. This codes for CASSVGTGNEKLFF.

The rearrangement links TRBV10-3 to TRBJ2-5; D gene unclear. The CDR3 length is 12 residues. The V gene's germline CDR1 is ENHRY and CDR2 SYGVKD. V was clipped by 8 bases and J by 5 bases, with 12 bases between them. The CDR3 nucleotides read TGTGCCATCGCGGCGGAACGGGAGACCCAGTACTTC. It specifies CAIAAERETQYF.

The chain carries TRBV2 and TRBJ2-3; D perhaps matches TRBD1 (5 bases). Trimming removed 4 bases from V and 7 bases from J, with 21 bases in between. The CDR3 covers 16 residues. Looked up from germline, CDR1 is SNHLY and CDR2 is FYNNEI. The CDR3 sequence is CASSGVAGLSANTQYF. The DNA for the CDR3 is TGTGCCAGCAGTGGGGTTGCAGGGCTTTCGGCGAATACGCAGTATTTT.

The chain carries TRBV4-1 and TRBJ1-5, with D possibly TRBD1 on 5 matching bases. The ends were cut back, 4 bases at V and 7 bases at J, with 14 bases in the middle. CDR1 and CDR2 (germline): MGHRA, YSYEKL. CDR3 length: 14 residues. The CDR3, as DNA: TGCGCCAGCAGCCTAGGGGAAGGGGACCAGCCCCAGCATTTT. Its protein is CASSLGEGDQPQHF.

This clone was counted a single time. The V call is TRBV7-8, the J call TRBJ2-7; D not resolved. Germline V lookup: CDR1 SGHVS, CDR2 FQNEAQ. CDR3 length equals 13 residues. V lost 1 base and J 2 bases, leaving 6 bases between the germline ends. The CDR3 protein is CASSLVAAYEQYF. The DNA of the CDR3 is TGTGCCAGCAGCTTAGTGGCAGCCTACGAGCAGTACTTC. The whole variable domain, remainder taken from reference TRBV7-8 and TRBJ2-7, is GAGVSQSPRYKVAKRGQDVALRCDPISGHVSLFWYQQALGQGPEFLTYFQNEAQLDKSGLPSDRFFAERPEGSVSTLKIQRTQQEDSAVYLCASSLVAAYEQYFGPGTRLTVT.

The CDR3 sequence: CATSSSTDTQYF. The CDR3 DNA sequence: TGTGCCACCAGTAGTAGCACAGATACGCAGTATTTT. This rearrangement joins TRBV24-1 to TRBJ2-3; no reliable D call. With 6 bases removed from V and 0 bases from J, the gap between germline ends came to 3 bases. The CDR3 consists of 12 residues. CDR1 KGHDR and CDR2 SFDVKD come from the germline V gene.

This clone was counted a few times. The CDR3 loop is CASGGTTTNTGELFF. For the CDR3, the DNA is TGCGCCAGCGGCGGGACTACAACGAACACCGGGGAGCTGTTTTTT. The chain is built from TRBV5-1 and TRBJ2-2; 7 nucleotides align to TRBD2. Unmatched junction bases numbered 6, after V lost 7 bases and J lost 0 bases. Germline CDR1 is SGHRS and CDR2 is YFSETQ. The CDR3 runs 15 residues.

This chain uses TRBV27 with TRBJ1-3, with D unresolved. Germline CDR1 is MNHEY and CDR2 is SMNVEV (reference sequence). The V gene lost 7 bases and the J gene lost 3 bases, with 10 bases spanning the gap. The CDR3 has 13 amino acids. The DNA of the CDR3 is TGTGCCAGCAAATGGAACGGTGGAAACACCATATATTTT. Translating it yields CASKWNGGNTIYF.

The chain uses TRBV6-5 and TRBJ2-7; tentative D call: TRBD1 (7 bases). CDR1 MNHEY and CDR2 SVGAGI come from the germline V gene. Trimming shortened V by 5 bases and J by 4 bases, and 15 bases separated the two germline ends. This CDR3 contains 14 residues. CDR3 bases: TGTGCCAGCAGTCGACAGGGCGGGGTTTACGAGCAGTACTTC. This translates into CASSRQGGVYEQYF.

The chain joins TRBV11-1 to TRBJ2-2; D unclear. Trimming shortened V by 2 bases and J by 3 bases, and 4 bases separated the two germline ends. Germline lookup yields CDR1 SGHAT and CDR2 FQDESV (reference sequence). The CDR3 runs to 13 residues. The DNA of the CDR3 is TGTGCCAGCAGCTTAACAGACACCGGGGAGCTGTTTTTT. It encodes CASSLTDTGELFF.

The chain recombines TRBV6-5 with TRBJ2-1; D is perhaps TRBD1 (6 bases). This CDR3 region has 15 residues. V was pared by 6 bases and J by 4 bases, with 16 bases between. The germline V gene encodes CDR1 MNHEY and CDR2 SVGAGI. The CDR3 reads CASSRQGLGYNEQFF. CDR3 DNA: TGTGCCAGCAGCCGTCAGGGGCTCGGGTACAATGAGCAGTTCTTC.

The V gene is TRBV5-3, the J gene TRBJ1-4; no reliable D call. TRBV5-3 is designated an ORF whose function remains uncertain. V shed 2 bases and J shed 8 bases, with 13 bases lying between them. CDR3 length: 14 amino acids. CDR3 residues: CARSLGSQREKLFF. CDR3 bases: TGTGCCAGAAGCTTAGGGAGCCAGCGGGAAAAACTGTTTTTT.